Listed here are 27 T cell receptor beta chains from one sample, sequenced in a study of naive and memory T cell subsets (TCRdb year 2017). Using 3' ligation of a UMI-containing oligonucleotide to TCR cDNA, the study laid out a robust and sensitive protocol to amplify, sequence and analyze TCRs. Library preparation was by UMI-ligation and nested PCR. The reads were generated on an Illumina MiSeq. The ligated cDNA was amplified by four rounds of PCR, in which nested alpha and beta constant region primers were used together with the SP2 primer. The public reads were reprocessed in TCRdb via fastp at Q25 and MiXCR, keeping in-frame beta chains. Here each entry gathers all rows of one CDR3 protein and keeps the most common genes and DNA. Here the sample has more than 25,000 distinct CDR3 sequences; 5% to 5.5% occur a single time. The ten largest clones add up to approximately 7.4% of the sample. The sample taken for sequencing was blood. The receptor source for this set is an adult in good health.

The sample holds many counts of this clonotype. The chain has TRBV29-1 and TRBJ1-1; D remains ambiguous. Germline loops: CDR1 SQVTM, CDR2 ANQGSEA. V lost 7 bases and J lost 7, with 10 bases in between. This CDR3 is built from 10 residues. The DNA of the CDR3 is TGCAGCGCCCTGAGGGATGAAGCTTTCTTT. It specifies CSALRDEAFF.

The sample holds many counts of this clonotype. The chain has TRBV9 and TRBJ1-2; D ambiguous. V gave up 4 bases and J gave up 8 bases, with 24 bases separating them. CDR1 and CDR2 (germline): SGDLS, YYNGEE. The CDR3 consists of 16 residues. The CDR3 loop reads CASSPHSTAREVGYTF. CDR3 bases: TGTGCCAGCAGCCCCCATTCAACAGCTCGGGAAGTGGGCTACACCTTC.

This clonotype was observed many times. The genes are TRBV7-2 and TRBJ2-7, with 8 bases that match TRBD2. Germline V gene sequence: CDR1 SGHTA, CDR2 FQGNSA. The CDR3 loop spans 14 amino acids. With 5 bases clipped from V and 3 bases from J, the junction kept 6 bases outside the gene matches. The chain's CDR3 is CASSAPGLGYEQYF. In DNA, the CDR3 is TGTGCCAGCAGCGCTCCGGGACTAGGCTACGAGCAGTACTTC.

This clonotype has ten or more counts. The genes are TRBV6-6 and TRBJ2-5, with 8 bases fitting TRBD2. V was clipped by 6 bases and J by 5 bases; unmatched bases: 17. Germline V gene lookup returns CDR1 MNHNY and CDR2 SVGAGI (reference sequence). The CDR3 is made up of 17 amino acids. DNA of the CDR3: TGTGCCAGCAGGGGAATGCAGGGAGGTAGCGGGAAGGAGACCCAGTACTTC. It is translated as CASRGMQGGSGKETQYF.

The DNA for the CDR3 is TGTGCCAGTAGTCCGAGGACAGGGGGCGCATCTGGAAACACCATATATTTT. It yields the protein CASSPRTGGASGNTIYF. This chain uses TRBV19 with TRBJ1-3; 11 nucleotides match TRBD1. CDR1 and CDR2 from the germline V gene are LNHDA and SQIVND (reference sequence). V was clipped by 5 bases and J by 1 base; unmatched bases: 7. The CDR3 is made up of 17 amino acids.

In its sample, this clonotype is medium-sized. This rearrangement joins TRBV19 to TRBJ2-3; 8 nucleotides line up with TRBD2. The CDR3 contains 13 residues. CDR1 LNHDA and CDR2 SQIVND come from the germline V gene (reference sequence). The V segment lost 8 bases and the J segment 2 bases; nucleotides outside the gene matches: 3. The CDR3 sequence is CASLREDTDTQYF. The CDR3 DNA reads as TGTGCCAGTTTGCGGGAGGACACAGATACGCAGTATTTT. Full variable domain (remainder filled in from reference TRBV19 and TRBJ2-3): DGGITQSPKYLFRKEGQNVTLSCEQNLNHDAMYWYRQDPGQGLRLIYYSQIVNDFQKGDIAEGYSVSREKKESFPLTVTSAQKNPTAFYLCASLREDTDTQYFGPGTRLTVL.

This clonotype came up many times. This chain uses TRBV6-2 or TRBV6-3 with TRBJ2-5, with D maybe TRBD2 (6 bases). V was clipped by 8 bases and J by 0 bases, with 13 bases between them. CDR1 MNHEY and CDR2 SVGEGT come from the germline V gene. The CDR3 length is 14 residues. CDR3 residues: CASLGLLYQETQYF. CDR3 bases: TGTGCCAGCCTGGGACTGTTGTACCAAGAGACCCAGTACTTC.

This clonotype is termed medium-sized. The chain couples TRBV28 to TRBJ1-6; no clear D gene. Germline CDR1 reads MDHEN; CDR2 reads SYDVKM. The germline V and J ends were trimmed by 5 bases and 7 bases, with 12 bases remaining between them. CDR3 length: 14 amino acids. The CDR3 region is CASSLSDPNSPLHF. The CDR3 bases are TGTGCCAGCAGTCTGTCAGACCCAAATTCACCCCTCCACTTT. Supplemented by reference TRBV28 and TRBJ1-6, the full variable domain reads DVKVTQSSRYLVKRTGEKVFLECVQDMDHENMFWYRQDPGLGLRLIYFSYDVKMKEKGDIPEGYSVSREKKERFSLILESASTNQTSMYLCASSLSDPNSPLHFGNGTRLTVT.

This clonotype has a handful of counts. The chain is built from TRBV6-2 or TRBV6-3 and TRBJ2-1; possible D gene TRBD2, 5 bases. In germline, CDR1 is MNHEY, CDR2 SVGEGT. The CDR3 runs to 16 residues. Trimming took off 3 bases at V and 1 base at J, with 13 bases between the two ends. CDR3 in DNA: TGTGCCAGCAGTTATGGGTCTAGCCTATCCTACAATGAGCAGTTCTTC. The encoded protein is CASSYGSSLSYNEQFF.

This clonotype occurred many times. The rearrangement uses TRBV24-1 and TRBJ2-5; perhaps D is TRBD1 or TRBD2 (5 bases each). The CDR3 extends over 14 amino acids. The ends were cut back, 7 bases at V and 5 bases at J, with 16 bases in the middle. CDR1 is KGHDR, CDR2 SFDVKD, per germline. CDR3 protein: CATSPQGEGETQYF. In DNA form, the CDR3 reads TGTGCCACCAGCCCCCAGGGAGAGGGGGAGACCCAGTACTTC.

This clonotype was detected only a few times. A read error may account for a junction end that differs from germline. This sequence joins TRBV20-1 and TRBJ1-2; 9 bases are a match to TRBD1. The CDR3 contains 14 residues. Germline lookup yields CDR1 DFQATT and CDR2 SNEGSKA (reference sequence). The CDR3 DNA is TGCAGTGCTAGAGATCCCGACAGGGGGAATGGCGACACCTTC. Residues: CSARDPDRGNGDTF.

This clonotype was seen repeatedly, ten times or more. The chain carries TRBV19 and TRBJ1-3; D remains unclear. V gave up 7 bases and J gave up 0 bases, with 7 bases separating them. The CDR3 totals 13 residues. Germline assignment: CDR1 LNHDA and CDR2 SQIVND (reference sequence). CDR3 loop: CASMRLSGNTIYF. CDR3 nucleotides: TGTGCCAGTATGCGGCTCTCTGGAAACACCATATATTTT.

J is TRBJ1-2 and V is TRBV5-4; 10 bases match TRBD1. Germline assignment: CDR1 SGHNT and CDR2 YYREEE (reference sequence). The CDR3 spans 14 residues. The V and J ends lost 4 bases and 5 bases, in that order; junction bases with no gene match: 5. This chain's CDR3 is CASSARDRGYGYTF. The CDR3 coding sequence is TGTGCCAGCAGCGCACGGGACAGGGGATATGGCTACACCTTC. Combining the CDR3 with reference TRBV5-4 and TRBJ1-2 gives the whole variable domain ETGVTQSPTHLIKTRGQQVTLRCSSQSGHNTVSWYQQALGQGPQFIFQYYREEENGRGNFPPRFSGLQFPNYSSELNVNALELDDSALYLCASSARDRGYGYTFGSGTRLTVV.

This chain joins TRBV4-2 and TRBJ1-2; D gene uncertain. CDR3 length equals 16 residues. Trimming took 0 bases from V and 3 from J, leaving 14 bases between them. Looked up from germline, CDR1 is LGHNA and CDR2 is YNFKEQ. CDR3 coding DNA: TGTGCCAGCAGCCAAGATAGTACGTGGGCCCACTATGGCTACACCTTC. This encodes CASSQDSTWAHYGYTF.

By sample share, this clonotype is medium-sized. The chain recombines TRBV20-1 with TRBJ2-2; 8 nucleotides agree with TRBD1. Trimming took 5 bases from V and 5 from J; bases not matched to a gene: 7. The CDR3 is 14 amino acids. CDR1 is DFQATT and CDR2 is SNEGSKA in the germline V gene (reference sequence). This CDR3 reads CSAPWTGNTGELFF. The CDR3 DNA follows: TGCAGTGCTCCGTGGACAGGGAATACCGGGGAGCTGTTTTTT.

This clonotype was observed many times. The V gene is TRBV10-3, the J gene TRBJ2-1; 16 positions agree with TRBD2. This CDR3 spans 16 amino acids. Germline loops: CDR1 ENHRY, CDR2 SYGVKD. V lost 5 bases to trimming and J lost 9 bases; unmatched junction nucleotides: 7. This CDR3 reads CAISPGTSGRGSEQFF. CDR3 in DNA: TGTGCCATCAGTCCGGGGACTAGCGGGAGGGGTAGTGAGCAGTTCTTC.

The V and J genes are TRBV28 and TRBJ2-1, with D unclear. The CDR3 is 14 residues long. Looked up from germline, CDR1 is MDHEN and CDR2 is SYDVKM. Trimming cost V 8 bases and J 8 bases, with 19 bases left between them. CDR3 protein: CASSNPPLRDEQFF. The DNA of the CDR3 is TGTGCCAGCTCCAACCCCCCGCTTAGGGATGAGCAGTTCTTC.

In this sample, this clonotype turned up a few times. The chain combines TRBV29-1 with TRBJ2-3; 7 bases are shared with TRBD2. Germline CDR1 SQVTM, CDR2 ANQGSEA. This CDR3 region has 14 residues. Unmatched junction bases numbered 6, after V lost 4 bases and J lost 2 bases. The CDR3 loop is CSVVLSGTTDTQYF. For the CDR3, the DNA is TGCAGCGTTGTTTTGAGCGGGACCACAGATACGCAGTATTTT.

This clonotype occurred many times. The chain recombines TRBV7-3 with TRBJ2-1; 7 bases match TRBD2. Looked up from germline, CDR1 is SGHTA and CDR2 is FQGTGA. CDR3 size: 15 residues. Trimming removed 2 bases from V and 2 bases from J; junction bases left unmatched: 3. The CDR3 is CASSLGGGTYNEQFF. The CDR3 bases are TGTGCCAGCAGCTTAGGGGGGGGGACCTACAATGAGCAGTTCTTC.

This clonotype has a count of ten or more. CDR3 loop: CASSYLKDRGPLGYTF. CDR3 DNA sequence: TGTGCCAGCAGTTACTTGAAGGACAGAGGCCCGCTAGGCTACACCTTC. The rearrangement joins TRBV6-5 to TRBJ1-2, with a tentative D call TRBD1 (6 bases). This CDR3 region has 16 residues. The V end was cut by 1 base, the J end by 8 bases, with 20 bases between. Per germline, CDR1 MNHEY and CDR2 SVGAGI.

This clonotype was seen many times. The gene calls are TRBV5-1 and TRBJ1-1; D might be TRBD1 (5 bases). CDR1 and CDR2 (germline): SGHRS, YFSETQ. This CDR3 has 15 residues. The V and J ends lost 4 bases and 0 bases respectively, with 13 bases between them. The CDR3 bases are TGCGCCAGCAGCAGAACGGGACTCGTGAACACTGAAGCTTTCTTT. Its translation: CASSRTGLVNTEAFF.

This clonotype was recorded a few times. The CDR3 DNA is TGTGCCAGCAGCCTGACCTATGGGGTTCACTACGAGCAGTACTTC. Translated: CASSLTYGVHYEQYF. The rearrangement uses TRBV3-1 and TRBJ2-7; no clear D gene. The CDR3 covers 15 residues. Germline CDR1 is LGHDT and CDR2 is YNNKEL (reference sequence). With 4 bases removed from V and 3 bases from J, the gap between germline ends came to 16 bases.

This clonotype was observed at least ten times. The chain couples TRBV29-1 to TRBJ2-1; weak D call: TRBD2 (6 bases). The CDR3 has 16 amino acids. The V gene's germline CDR1 is SQVTM and CDR2 ANQGSEA. The V and J ends lost 7 bases and 5 bases respectively, with 24 bases between them. The CDR3 loop reads CSGTGEKTGVNNEQFF. CDR3 nucleotides: TGCAGCGGGACGGGGGAGAAGACGGGGGTTAACAATGAGCAGTTCTTC.

This clonotype was detected many times. V is TRBV2 and J is TRBJ1-5; tentative D call: TRBD1 (5 bases). This CDR3 has 14 residues. Germline V CDR1 and CDR2: SNHLY, FYNNEI. Trimming left V 6 bases short and J 0 bases short, with 9 bases between. CDR3 sequence: CASRMDISNQPQHF. The DNA for the CDR3 is TGTGCCAGCAGGATGGACATTAGCAATCAGCCCCAGCATTTT.

There are many counts of this clonotype. J is TRBJ2-7 and V is TRBV6-2 or TRBV6-3; 8 bases fit TRBD2. Germline trimming cut 8 bases from V and 1 base from J; bases unmatched to any gene: 13. Germline loops: CDR1 MNHEY, CDR2 SVGEGT. The CDR3 sequence is 16 residues long. Written as DNA, the CDR3 is TGTGCCAGCCACCCCGTCACGGGAGGGATATCCTACGAGCAGTACTTC. Translated: CASHPVTGGISYEQYF.

There are many counts of this clonotype. This sequence joins TRBV6-5 and TRBJ2-7; perhaps TRBD1 as D (5 bases). The CDR3 contains 16 residues. Germline CDR1 MNHEY, CDR2 SVGAGI. Trimming removed 4 bases from V and 0 bases from J, with 16 bases in between. CDR3 amino acids: CASSSQYRSSSYEQYF. The CDR3 DNA follows: TGTGCCAGCAGTTCCCAGTACAGGAGTAGCTCCTACGAGCAGTACTTC.

This clonotype was seen more than once but under ten times. The chain has TRBV5-1 and TRBJ2-7, with 10 bases that match TRBD1. With 4 bases clipped from V and 6 bases from J, the junction kept 13 bases outside the gene matches. Per the germline V gene, CDR1 is SGHRS and CDR2 is YFSETQ. The CDR3 extends over 16 amino acids. The CDR3 protein is CASSADPGTGVSEQYF. The CDR3 DNA sequence: TGCGCCAGCAGCGCGGACCCCGGGACAGGGGTCTCCGAGCAGTACTTC.